This TCR beta chain was found in a study of blood T cells in healthy people across ages. With a J-beta primer mix and a sample-barcoded 5' primer, a second PCR ran roughly 6 to 11 cycles. One entry per CDR3 protein, called by TCRdb with MiXCR from the 5' RACE reads. This table has 1.5 million to 2 million distinct CDR3 sequences, approximately 50% appearing once. The CDR3 totals 14 residues. The receptor's source is a woman aged 40 to 50 in good health. The sequenced material came from blood. This sequence joins TRBV21-1 and TRBJ2-3; the table's D call, TRBD2, has no DNA check behind it. TRBV21-1 is flagged as a pseudogene. The CDR3: CASTAVGRADTQYF. For the CDR3, the DNA is TGTGCCAGCACCGCTGTGGGCCGAGCGGATACGCAGTATTTT.